The present T cell receptor beta chain was sequenced within a study of OX40 agonist ivuxolimab in advanced cancers. Study background: At doses from 0.01 to 10 mg/kg, patients were given intravenous ivuxolimab every 2 weeks. The study's findings and limits: The antigen specificity of the peripheral T cells (those that were expanded) was not determined. Clonal expansion from baseline to week 6 occurred in both CD4+ and CD8+ T cells.

Measured with immunoSEQ multiplex PCR; TCRdb has only the in-frame clones, and not every one. This sample has about 55,000 clones; about 86% occur once, and the top ten carry 9.5% to 15%. The V gene's germline CDR1 is SGHDT and CDR2 YYEEEE. The CDR3 consists of 13 residues. Trimming at V came to 4 bases and at J to 6 bases, leaving 5 bases not matched to a gene. As for this clone: Its antigen is not identified.

Anyone with autoimmune disease history or systemic immunosuppression was excluded. This chain uses TRBV5-6 with TRBJ1-2; TRBD1 matches at 8 bases. This specimen consisted of CD4+ or CD8+ T cells sorted from blood, obtained in a trial of the OX40 agonist ivuxolimab. The TCR was taken from an adult with an advanced solid tumor such as melanoma, head and neck, liver or kidney cancer. CDR3 protein: CASSPDRADGYTF. The CDR3 region has the DNA TGTGCCAGCAGCCCGGACAGGGCGGATGGCTACACCTTC.